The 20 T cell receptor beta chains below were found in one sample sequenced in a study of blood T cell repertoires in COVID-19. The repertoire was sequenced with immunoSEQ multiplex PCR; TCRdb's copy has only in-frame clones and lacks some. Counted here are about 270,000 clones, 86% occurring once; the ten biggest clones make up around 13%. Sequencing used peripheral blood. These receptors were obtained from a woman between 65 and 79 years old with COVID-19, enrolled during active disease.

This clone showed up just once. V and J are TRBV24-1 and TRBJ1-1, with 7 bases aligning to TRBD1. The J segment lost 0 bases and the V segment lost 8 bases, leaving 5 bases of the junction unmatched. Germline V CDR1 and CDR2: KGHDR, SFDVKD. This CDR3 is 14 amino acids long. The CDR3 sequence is CATMATGLNTEAFF. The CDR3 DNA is TGTGCCACCATGGCGACAGGGCTGAACACTGAAGCTTTCTTT.

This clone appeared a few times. CDR3 DNA sequence: TGTGCCAGCTCACCTGGACTAGTGAACACCGGGGAGCTGTTTTTT. Amino acids: CASSPGLVNTGELFF. J is TRBJ2-2 and V is TRBV18, with 7 bases aligning to TRBD2. With V trimmed by 3 bases and J by 1 base, 2 bases remained unmatched. The CDR3 is 15 amino acids. Germline loops: CDR1 KGHSH, CDR2 LQKENI.

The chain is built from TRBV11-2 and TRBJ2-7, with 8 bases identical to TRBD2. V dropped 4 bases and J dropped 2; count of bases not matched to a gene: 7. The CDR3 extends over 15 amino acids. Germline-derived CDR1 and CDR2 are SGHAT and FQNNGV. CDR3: CASSSRLAITYEQYF. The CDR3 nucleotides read TGTGCCAGCAGCTCCCGACTAGCGATCACCTACGAGCAGTACTTC.

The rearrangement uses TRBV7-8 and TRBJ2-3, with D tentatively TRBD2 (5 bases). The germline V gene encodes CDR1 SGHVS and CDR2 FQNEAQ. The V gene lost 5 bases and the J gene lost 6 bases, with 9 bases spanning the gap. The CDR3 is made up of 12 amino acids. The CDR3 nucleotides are TGTGCCAGCAGCCCGCCGGGGGATACGCAGTATTTT. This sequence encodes CASSPPGDTQYF.

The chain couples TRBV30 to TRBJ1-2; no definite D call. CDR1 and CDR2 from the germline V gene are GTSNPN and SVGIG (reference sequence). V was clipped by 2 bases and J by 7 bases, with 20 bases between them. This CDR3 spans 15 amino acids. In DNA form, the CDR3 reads TGTGCCTGGAGTACTACCTTAAACGGGTTGGGTGGCTACACCTTC. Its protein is CAWSTTLNGLGGYTF.

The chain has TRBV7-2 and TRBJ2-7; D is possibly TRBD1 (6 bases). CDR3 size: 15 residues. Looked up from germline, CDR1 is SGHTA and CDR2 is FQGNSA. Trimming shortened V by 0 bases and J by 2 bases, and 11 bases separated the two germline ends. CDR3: CASSLALGQPYEQYF. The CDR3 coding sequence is TGTGCCAGCAGCTTAGCTCTTGGACAGCCCTACGAGCAGTACTTC.

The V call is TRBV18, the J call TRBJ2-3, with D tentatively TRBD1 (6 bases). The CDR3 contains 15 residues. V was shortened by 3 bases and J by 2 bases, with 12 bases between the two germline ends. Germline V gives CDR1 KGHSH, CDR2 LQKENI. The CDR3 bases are TGTGCCAGCTCACCTTGGACAGCTGACACAGATACGCAGTATTTT. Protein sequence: CASSPWTADTDTQYF.

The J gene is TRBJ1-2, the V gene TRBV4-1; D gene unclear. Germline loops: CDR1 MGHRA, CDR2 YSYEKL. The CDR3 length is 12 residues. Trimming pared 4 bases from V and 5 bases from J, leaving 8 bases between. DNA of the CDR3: TGCGCCAGCAGCCTCGGAGGGTATGGCTACACCTTC. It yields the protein CASSLGGYGYTF.

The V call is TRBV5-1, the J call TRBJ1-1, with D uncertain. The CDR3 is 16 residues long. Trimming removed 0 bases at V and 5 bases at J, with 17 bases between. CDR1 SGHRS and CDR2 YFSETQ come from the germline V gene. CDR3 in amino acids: CASSLVSGGRGTEAFF. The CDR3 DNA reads TGCGCCAGCAGCTTGGTTTCCGGAGGCCGTGGGACTGAAGCTTTCTTT.

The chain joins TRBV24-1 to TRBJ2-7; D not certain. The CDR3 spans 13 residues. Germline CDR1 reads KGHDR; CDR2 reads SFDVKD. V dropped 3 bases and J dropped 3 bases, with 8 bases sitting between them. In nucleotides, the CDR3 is TGTGCCACCAGTGATGGCGGTAACTACGAGCAGTACTTC. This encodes CATSDGGNYEQYF.

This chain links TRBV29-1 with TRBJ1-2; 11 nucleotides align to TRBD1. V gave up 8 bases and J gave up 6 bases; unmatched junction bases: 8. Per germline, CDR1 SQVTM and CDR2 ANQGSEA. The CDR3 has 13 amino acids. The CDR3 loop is CSSRTGGLDGYTF. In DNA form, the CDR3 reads TGCAGCTCTCGGACAGGGGGCCTGGATGGCTACACCTTC.

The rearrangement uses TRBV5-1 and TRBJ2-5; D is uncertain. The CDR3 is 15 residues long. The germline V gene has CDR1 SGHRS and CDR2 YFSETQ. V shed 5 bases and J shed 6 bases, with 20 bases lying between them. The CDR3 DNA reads TGCGCCAGCAGGCGAACATTTGAGGCCCAGAAGACCCAGTACTTC. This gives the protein CASRRTFEAQKTQYF.

The CDR3 DNA reads as TGCGCCAGCAGTGCTAGCGGAGGCTACGAGCAGTACTTC. Protein product: CASSASGGYEQYF. V usage is TRBV10-1 and J usage is TRBJ2-7, with 7 bases lining up with TRBD2. The V gene's germline CDR1 is WNHNN and CDR2 SYGVQD (reference sequence). Trimming cost V 4 bases and J 3 bases; bases outside gene matches: 3. The CDR3 runs 13 residues.

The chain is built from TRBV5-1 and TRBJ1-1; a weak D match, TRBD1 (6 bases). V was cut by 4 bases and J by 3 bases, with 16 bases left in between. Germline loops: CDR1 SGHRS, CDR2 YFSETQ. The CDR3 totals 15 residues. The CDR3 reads CASSRQGGLDTEAFF. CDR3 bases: TGCGCCAGCAGCCGTCAAGGGGGTCTGGACACTGAAGCTTTCTTT.

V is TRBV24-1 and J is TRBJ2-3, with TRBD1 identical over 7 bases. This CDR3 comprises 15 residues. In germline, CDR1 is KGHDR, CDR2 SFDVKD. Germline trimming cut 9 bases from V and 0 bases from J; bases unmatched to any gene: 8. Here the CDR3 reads CATGAGTESTDTQYF. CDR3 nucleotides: TGTGCCACCGGAGCCGGGACAGAAAGCACAGATACGCAGTATTTT.

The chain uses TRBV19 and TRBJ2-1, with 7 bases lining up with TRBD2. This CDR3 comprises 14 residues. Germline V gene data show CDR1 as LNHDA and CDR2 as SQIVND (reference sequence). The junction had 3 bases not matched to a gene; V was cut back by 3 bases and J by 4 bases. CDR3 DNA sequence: TGTGCCAGTAGTATCTCGCGGGGGTACAATGAGCAGTTCTTC. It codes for CASSISRGYNEQFF.

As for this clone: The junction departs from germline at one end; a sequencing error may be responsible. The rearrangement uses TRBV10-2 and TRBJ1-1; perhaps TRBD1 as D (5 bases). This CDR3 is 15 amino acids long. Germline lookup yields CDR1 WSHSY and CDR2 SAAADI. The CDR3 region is CASSIHLGGNAEAFF. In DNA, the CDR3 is TGCGCCAGCAGTATTCACCTTGGGGGGAACGCTGAAGCTTTCTTT.

The CDR3 spells CASSWDRMTEAFF. The CDR3 nucleotides read TGTGCCAGCAGTTGGGACAGGATGACTGAAGCTTTCTTT. The chain recombines TRBV6-2 or TRBV6-3 with TRBJ1-1; TRBD1 aligns across 8 bases. The trim removed 4 bases at V and 5 bases at J, leaving 3 bases unmatched. The CDR3 consists of 13 residues. CDR1 MNHEY and CDR2 SVGEGT come from the germline V gene.

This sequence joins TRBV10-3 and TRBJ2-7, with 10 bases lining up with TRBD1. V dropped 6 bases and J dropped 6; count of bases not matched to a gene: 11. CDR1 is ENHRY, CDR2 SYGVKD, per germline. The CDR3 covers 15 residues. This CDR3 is CAIRDPWTGGREQYF. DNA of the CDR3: TGTGCCATCAGGGACCCCTGGACAGGGGGACGCGAGCAGTACTTC.

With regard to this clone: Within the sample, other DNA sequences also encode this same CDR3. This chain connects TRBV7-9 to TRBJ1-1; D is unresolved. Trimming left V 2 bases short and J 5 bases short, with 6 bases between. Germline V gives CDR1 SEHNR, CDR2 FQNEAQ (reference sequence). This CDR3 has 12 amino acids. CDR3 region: CASSLTGTEAFF. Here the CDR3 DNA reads TGTGCCAGCAGCTTAACGGGGACTGAAGCTTTCTTT. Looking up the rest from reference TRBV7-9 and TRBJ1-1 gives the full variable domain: DTGVSQNPRHKITKRGQNVTFRCDPISEHNRLYWYRQTLGQGPEFLTYFQNEAQLEKSRLLSDRFSAERPKGSFSTLEIQRTEQGDSAMYLCASSLTGTEAFFGQGTRLTVV.